This TCR beta chain was sequenced for a study of blood T cell repertoires in COVID-19. Looking at the study overall: The cDNA or gDNA used as material had been derived from T cells, B-cell-depleted T cells, or PBMCs.

Original handling: Cell counts per sample came from amplifying reference gene primers. Data came from immunoSEQ multiplex PCR; TCRdb stores just in-frame clones and leaves some out. V and J calls and clone size come straight from that table; D and trimming were deduced from the DNA. The sample has 150,000 to 200,000 clones; roughly 91% are singletons. Between the trimmed V and J ends, which lost 7 bases and 0 bases, there was a span of 10 bases. The CDR3 extends over 15 amino acids. Looked up from germline, CDR1 is SNHLY and CDR2 is FYNNEI. The chain has TRBV2 and TRBJ1-6; no firm D call. Material: peripheral blood. The TCR originated in a woman aged 45-65 years with acute or convalescent COVID-19. The CDR3 spells CASKWASSYNSPLHF. The CDR3, as DNA: TGTGCCAGCAAATGGGCGAGCTCCTATAATTCACCCCTCCACTTT.